This T cell receptor beta chain was sequenced for a study of Ad26.COV2.S vaccination and SARS-CoV-2 variants. Worth noting for this clone: Its antigen is not known.

The assay was immunoSEQ multiplex PCR, and TCRdb's table has in-frame clones only and misses some. The data hold about 680,000 clones, with roughly 90% observed a single time. CDR3 size: 14 residues. V was pared by 5 bases and J by 5 bases, with 7 bases of the junction left unmatched. The V gene's germline CDR1 is SGHVS and CDR2 FQNEAQ. Study-wide results and limits: Greater spike-specific TCR breadth was seen in vaccine recipients than in placebo recipients. Reports say spike-specific CD8+ and CD4+ T cell responses covered substantial breadth after vaccination.

Treatment given: around 19 received Ad26.COV2.S at low or high dose, single or two shots; 5 received placebo; per-sample allocation not given. Samples were taken on day 63 after the first vaccine or placebo injection. An Ad26 vector carrying the Wuhan-strain SARS-CoV-2 spike served as the vaccine. The sequences come from peripheral blood, collected in a trial of Ad26.COV2.S vaccine versus placebo. J is TRBJ2-5 and V is TRBV7-8, with 8 bases that match TRBD1. The receptor's source is a person aged 18-60 years who received the Ad26.COV2.S COVID-19 vaccine or a placebo. CDR3 residues: CASSLNRQGETQYF. CDR3 DNA sequence: TGTGCCAGCAGCCTAAACCGACAGGGGGAGACCCAGTACTTC.